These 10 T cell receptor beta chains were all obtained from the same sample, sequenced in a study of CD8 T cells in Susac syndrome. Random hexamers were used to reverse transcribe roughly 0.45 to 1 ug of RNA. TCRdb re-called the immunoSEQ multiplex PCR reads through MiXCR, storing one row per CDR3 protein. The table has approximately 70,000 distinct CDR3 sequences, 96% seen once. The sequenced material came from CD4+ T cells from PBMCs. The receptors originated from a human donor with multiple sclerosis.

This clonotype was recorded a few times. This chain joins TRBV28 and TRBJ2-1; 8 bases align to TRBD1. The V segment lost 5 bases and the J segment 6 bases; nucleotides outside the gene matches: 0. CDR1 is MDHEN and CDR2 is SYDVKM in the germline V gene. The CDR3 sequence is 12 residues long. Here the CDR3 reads CASSTGGNEQFF. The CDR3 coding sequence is TGTGCCAGCAGTACAGGGGGCAATGAGCAGTTCTTC.

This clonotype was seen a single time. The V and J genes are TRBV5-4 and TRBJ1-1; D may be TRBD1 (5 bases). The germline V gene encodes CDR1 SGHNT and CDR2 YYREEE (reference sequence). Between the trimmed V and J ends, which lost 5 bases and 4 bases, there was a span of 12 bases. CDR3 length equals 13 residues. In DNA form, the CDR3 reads TGTGCCAGCAGGTCGACAGCGGGCACTGAAGCTTTCTTT. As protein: CASRSTAGTEAFF.

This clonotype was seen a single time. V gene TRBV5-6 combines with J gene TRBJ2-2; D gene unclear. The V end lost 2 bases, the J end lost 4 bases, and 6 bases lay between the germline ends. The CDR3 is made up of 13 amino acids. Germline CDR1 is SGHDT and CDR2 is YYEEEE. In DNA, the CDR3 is TGTGCCAGCAGCTTCCAGTTCACCGGGGAGCTGTTTTTT. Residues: CASSFQFTGELFF.

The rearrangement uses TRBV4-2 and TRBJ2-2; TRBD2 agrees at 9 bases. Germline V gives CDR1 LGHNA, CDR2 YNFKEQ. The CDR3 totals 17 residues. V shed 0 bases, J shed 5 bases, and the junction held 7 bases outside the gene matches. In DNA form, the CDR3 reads TGTGCCAGCAGCCAAGACAGGGTAGCGGGGGTGACCGGGGAGCTGTTTTTT. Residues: CASSQDRVAGVTGELFF.

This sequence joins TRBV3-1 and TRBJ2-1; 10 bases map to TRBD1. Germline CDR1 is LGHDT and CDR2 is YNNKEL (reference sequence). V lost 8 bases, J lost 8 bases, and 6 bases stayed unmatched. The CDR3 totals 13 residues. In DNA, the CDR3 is TGTGCCAGCCATGACAGGGGGCACGATGAGCAGTTCTTC. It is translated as CASHDRGHDEQFF.

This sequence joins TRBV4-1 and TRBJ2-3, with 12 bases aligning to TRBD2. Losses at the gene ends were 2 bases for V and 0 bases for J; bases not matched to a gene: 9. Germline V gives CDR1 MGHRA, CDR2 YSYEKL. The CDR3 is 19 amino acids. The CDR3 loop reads CASSQKRLAGGPSTDTQYF. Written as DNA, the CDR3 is TGCGCCAGCAGCCAAAAGAGGCTAGCGGGGGGGCCTAGCACAGATACGCAGTATTTT.

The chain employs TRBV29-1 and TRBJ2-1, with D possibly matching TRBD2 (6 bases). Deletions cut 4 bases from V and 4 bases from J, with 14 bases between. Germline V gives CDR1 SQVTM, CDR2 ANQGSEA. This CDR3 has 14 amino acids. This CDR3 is CSVGRRGKYNEQFF. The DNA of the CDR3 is TGCAGCGTTGGTCGGCGGGGCAAATACAATGAGCAGTTCTTC.

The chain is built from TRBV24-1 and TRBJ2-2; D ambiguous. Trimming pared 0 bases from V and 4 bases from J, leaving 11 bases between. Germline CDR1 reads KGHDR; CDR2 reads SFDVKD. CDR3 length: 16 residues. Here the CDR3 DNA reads TGTGCCACCAGTGATTTGAAGGGTTGGAGCACCGGGGAGCTGTTTTTT. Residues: CATSDLKGWSTGELFF.

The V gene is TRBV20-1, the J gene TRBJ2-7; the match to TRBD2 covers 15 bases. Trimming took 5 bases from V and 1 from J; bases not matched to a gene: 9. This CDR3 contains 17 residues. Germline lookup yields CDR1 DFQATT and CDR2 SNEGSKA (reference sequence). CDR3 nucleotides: TGCAGTGCTTCTGGACTAGCGGGGGGGCCACGGTCCTACGAGCAGTACTTC. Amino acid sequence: CSASGLAGGPRSYEQYF.

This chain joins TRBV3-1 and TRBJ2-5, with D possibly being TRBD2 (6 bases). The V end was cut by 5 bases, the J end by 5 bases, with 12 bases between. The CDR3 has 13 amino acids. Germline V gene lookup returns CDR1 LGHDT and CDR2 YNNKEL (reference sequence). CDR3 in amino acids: CASSAAGGETQYF. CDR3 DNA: TGTGCCAGCAGCGCCGCCGGGGGTGAGACCCAGTACTTC.